The source of this TCR beta chain is a study of beta chain features in type 1 diabetes. The authors reverse transcribed all of the isolated RNA, so sequencing captured expressed TCRB transcripts. Assay used: immunoSEQ multiplex PCR; TCRdb lists only in-frame clones, some missing. The table shows roughly 150,000 clones, with 7.8% occurring only once. The study, taken as a whole, reports: In every one of the four CD4+ subsets, TCRB CDR3s were moderately but significantly shorter in Type 1 diabetes patients.

This clone showed up just a few times. The antigen remains undetermined. The source material was central memory CD4+ T cells from blood. The clonotype originates from a middle-aged woman with type 1 diabetes.

CDR3 in DNA: TGTGCCAGCAGTTTATGGAGGGCGGTGGCTTTCTTT. It specifies CASSLWRAVAFF. The rearrangement uses TRBV28 and TRBJ1-1; unclear D gene. The germline gives CDR1 MDHEN, CDR2 SYDVKM. The CDR3 runs to 12 residues. Trimming removed 0 bases from V and 11 bases from J, with 10 bases in between.